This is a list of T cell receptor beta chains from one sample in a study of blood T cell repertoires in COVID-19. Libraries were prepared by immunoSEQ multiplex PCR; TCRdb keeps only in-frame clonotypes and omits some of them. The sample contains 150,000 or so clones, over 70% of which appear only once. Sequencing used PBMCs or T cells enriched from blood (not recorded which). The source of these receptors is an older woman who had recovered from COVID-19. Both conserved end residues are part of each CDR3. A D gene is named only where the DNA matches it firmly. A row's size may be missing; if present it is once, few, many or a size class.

CDR3nt: TGCGCCAGCAGCCCCCGGGACTTTAACAATGAGCAGTTCTTC
CDR3aa: CASSPRDFNNEQFF
abundance: -
v_gene: TRBV4-1
d_gene: -
j_gene: TRBJ2-1

CDR3nt: TGTGCCAGCGGTAGTAACGAGCAGTTCTTC
CDR3aa: CASGSNEQFF
abundance: -
v_gene: TRBV6-5
d_gene: -
j_gene: TRBJ2-1

CDR3nt: TGTGCCAGCAGTGAGGGGGGGAGCCTTTTTAACTATGGCTACACCTTC
CDR3aa: CASSEGGSLFNYGYTF
abundance: -
v_gene: TRBV2
d_gene: -
j_gene: TRBJ1-2

CDR3nt: TGCGCCAGCAGGATTTACGGGGCTAACTATGGCTACACCTTC
CDR3aa: CASRIYGANYGYTF
abundance: few
v_gene: TRBV5-1
d_gene: -
j_gene: TRBJ1-2

CDR3nt: TGTGCCAGCAGCTCAACAGGGGCTTTGAACACTGAAGCTTTCTTT
CDR3aa: CASSSTGALNTEAFF
abundance: -
v_gene: TRBV5-5
d_gene: TRBD1
j_gene: TRBJ1-1

CDR3nt: TGTGCCACAGCCGCCCGGGTGGAACAGCCCCAGCATTTT
CDR3aa: CATAARVEQPQHF
abundance: -
v_gene: TRBV15
d_gene: -
j_gene: TRBJ1-5

CDR3nt: TGTGCCAGCAGCCCAGATATAGGACTAGCGGGAGGGCCGGGTGAGCAGTTCTTC
CDR3aa: CASSPDIGLAGGPGEQFF
abundance: -
v_gene: TRBV7-8
d_gene: TRBD2
j_gene: TRBJ2-1

CDR3nt: TGTGCCTGTAGCGGGGGGAACCAAGAGACCCAGTACTTC
CDR3aa: CACSGGNQETQYF
abundance: -
v_gene: TRBV30
d_gene: TRBD2
j_gene: TRBJ2-5

CDR3nt: TGCGCCAGCAGCCAAGCTACTCGACAGGAGAGCTCTGGAAACACCATATATTTT
CDR3aa: CASSQATRQESSGNTIYF
abundance: -
v_gene: TRBV4-1
d_gene: -
j_gene: TRBJ1-3

CDR3nt: TGTGCCAGCAGCATACAGGGAATCTACGAGCAGTACTTC
CDR3aa: CASSIQGIYEQYF
abundance: -
v_gene: TRBV7-9
d_gene: -
j_gene: TRBJ2-7

CDR3nt: TGTGCCACCAGCAGATGGACAGGGGGGGATGAAAAACTGTTTTTT
CDR3aa: CATSRWTGGDEKLFF
abundance: -
v_gene: TRBV15
d_gene: TRBD1
j_gene: TRBJ1-4

CDR3nt: TGCGCCAGCAGCTTGGGGGTGCCTAGCCCCGAGCAGTACTTC
CDR3aa: CASSLGVPSPEQYF
abundance: once
v_gene: TRBV5-1
d_gene: -
j_gene: TRBJ2-7

CDR3nt: TGCGCCAGCAGCTTTACGGACAGTGAGGATGAGCAGTTCTTC
CDR3aa: CASSFTDSEDEQFF
abundance: -
v_gene: TRBV4-1
d_gene: -
j_gene: TRBJ2-1

CDR3nt: TGTGCCAGCAGATTGGGCCTAGCGGGACCCAATGAGCAGTTCTTC
CDR3aa: CASRLGLAGPNEQFF
abundance: -
v_gene: TRBV28
d_gene: TRBD2
j_gene: TRBJ2-1

CDR3nt: TGTGCCAGCAGCTCGGGACTGCTCGCGGGAAAACTGTTTTTT
CDR3aa: CASSSGLLAGKLFF
abundance: -
v_gene: TRBV7-2
d_gene: -
j_gene: TRBJ1-4

CDR3nt: TGTGCCAGCAGGAAGACTAGCGGGGGGGCATTCGAGCAGTACTTC
CDR3aa: CASRKTSGGAFEQYF
abundance: -
v_gene: TRBV6-5
d_gene: TRBD2
j_gene: TRBJ2-7

CDR3nt: TGTGCCAGCAGTTACTCGGACAGGGGGCCTGAAGCTTTCTTT
CDR3aa: CASSYSDRGPEAFF
abundance: once
v_gene: TRBV6-5
d_gene: TRBD1
j_gene: TRBJ1-1

CDR3nt: TGTGCCACCTCGGCCGGGACAGCCCCATACAATGAGCAGTTCTTC
CDR3aa: CATSAGTAPYNEQFF
abundance: -
v_gene: TRBV24-1
d_gene: TRBD1
j_gene: TRBJ2-1

CDR3nt: TGTGCCAGCAGCCAAGAGAGAGGGACAGGGTATTACAATGAGCAGTTCTTC
CDR3aa: CASSQERGTGYYNEQFF
abundance: -
v_gene: TRBV3-1/TRBV3-2
d_gene: TRBD1
j_gene: TRBJ2-1

CDR3nt: TGTGCCAGCAGTGTGGGGCAGGGTTCCTACAATGAGCAGTTCTTC
CDR3aa: CASSVGQGSYNEQFF
abundance: -
v_gene: TRBV9
d_gene: -
j_gene: TRBJ2-1

CDR3nt: TGCGCCAGCAGCTTGGGGTGGTCGGGCAGGGGGACGAACACTGAAGCTTTCTTT
CDR3aa: CASSLGWSGRGTNTEAFF
abundance: -
v_gene: TRBV5-1
d_gene: TRBD1
j_gene: TRBJ1-1

CDR3nt: TGTGCCAGCCCAAAAACTCCGGGACAGGGGAACCAGCCCCAGCATTTT
CDR3aa: CASPKTPGQGNQPQHF
abundance: -
v_gene: TRBV18
d_gene: TRBD1
j_gene: TRBJ1-5

CDR3nt: TGTGCCAGCAGCTCCTCCTGGCGGGGACCCGGCGGGGAGCTGTTTTTT
CDR3aa: CASSSSWRGPGGELFF
abundance: -
v_gene: TRBV7-9
d_gene: -
j_gene: TRBJ2-2

CDR3nt: TGCGCCAGCAGCCAAGATCCAGGGGCCGCCGGCTCTCGAAACACCATATATTTT
CDR3aa: CASSQDPGAAGSRNTIYF
abundance: -
v_gene: TRBV4-1
d_gene: -
j_gene: TRBJ1-3

CDR3nt: TGTGCCAGCAGCTGGCGGACAGGAGTAATCTATGGCTACACCTTC
CDR3aa: CASSWRTGVIYGYTF
abundance: few
v_gene: TRBV5-8
d_gene: TRBD1
j_gene: TRBJ1-2

CDR3nt: TGTGCCAGCTCGATTATAGGCGGGGGAGCTTTCTTT
CDR3aa: CASSIIGGGAFF
abundance: -
v_gene: TRBV12-3/TRBV12-4
d_gene: -
j_gene: TRBJ1-1

CDR3nt: TGTGCCAGCAGTCCCGGGACAGGTCCTTATGGCTACACCTTC
CDR3aa: CASSPGTGPYGYTF
abundance: -
v_gene: TRBV7-3
d_gene: TRBD1
j_gene: TRBJ1-2

CDR3nt: TGTGCCAGCAGCCCCACCAGGGGTGGCCAAGAGACCCAGTACTTC
CDR3aa: CASSPTRGGQETQYF
abundance: -
v_gene: TRBV3-1/TRBV3-2
d_gene: -
j_gene: TRBJ2-5

CDR3nt: TGTGCCAGCTCACTGCTAGCGGGAGGCCAAGAGACCCAGTACTTC
CDR3aa: CASSLLAGGQETQYF
abundance: -
v_gene: TRBV18
d_gene: TRBD2
j_gene: TRBJ2-5

CDR3nt: TGTGCCAGCAGTCCTAAATACGCTAGCGGGATAGGGGATACGCAGTATTTT
CDR3aa: CASSPKYASGIGDTQYF
abundance: once
v_gene: TRBV27
d_gene: TRBD2
j_gene: TRBJ2-3

CDR3nt: TGTGCCAGAAGTTTCCGAGGTAGGTCGAGCTCCTACAATGAGCAGTTCTTC
CDR3aa: CARSFRGRSSSYNEQFF
abundance: -
v_gene: TRBV27
d_gene: -
j_gene: TRBJ2-1

CDR3nt: TGCGCCAGCAGCCATTTCCCACAGGGCCGACGCTACGAGCAGTACTTC
CDR3aa: CASSHFPQGRRYEQYF
abundance: -
v_gene: TRBV4-1
d_gene: -
j_gene: TRBJ2-7

CDR3nt: TGTGCCAGCAGGAAGCAGGGGAACACTGAAGCTTTCTTT
CDR3aa: CASRKQGNTEAFF
abundance: -
v_gene: TRBV7-8
d_gene: -
j_gene: TRBJ1-1

CDR3nt: TGTGCCAGCAGCTATGGACAGGGAGATCAGCCCCAGCATTTT
CDR3aa: CASSYGQGDQPQHF
abundance: -
v_gene: TRBV7-8
d_gene: TRBD1
j_gene: TRBJ1-5

CDR3nt: TGTGCCAGCAGCTTTGGGGGGGCTCATGAAAAACTGTTTTTT
CDR3aa: CASSFGGAHEKLFF
abundance: few
v_gene: TRBV7-9
d_gene: -
j_gene: TRBJ1-4

CDR3nt: TGCGCCAGCAGCGTAATTAGCACCGGGGAGCTGTTTTTT
CDR3aa: CASSVISTGELFF
abundance: once
v_gene: TRBV5-1
d_gene: -
j_gene: TRBJ2-2

CDR3nt: TGCGCCAGCAGCACGGGACAGGGGGCCTTCTACGAGCAGTACTTC
CDR3aa: CASSTGQGAFYEQYF
abundance: -
v_gene: TRBV5-1
d_gene: TRBD1
j_gene: TRBJ2-7

CDR3nt: TGTGCCAGCAGCCTGCATAGCGGGAATTACAATGAGCAGTTCTTC
CDR3aa: CASSLHSGNYNEQFF
abundance: -
v_gene: TRBV14
d_gene: TRBD2
j_gene: TRBJ2-1

CDR3nt: TGTGCCACCAGTGATTATGCCAGGGACACCGGGGAGCTGTTTTTT
CDR3aa: CATSDYARDTGELFF
abundance: once
v_gene: TRBV24-1
d_gene: -
j_gene: TRBJ2-2

CDR3nt: TGCGCCAGCAGGGACAGGAAGAACACTGAAGCTTTCTTT
CDR3aa: CASRDRKNTEAFF
abundance: -
v_gene: TRBV10-2
d_gene: TRBD1
j_gene: TRBJ1-1

CDR3nt: TGTGCCAGCGGCAAGGGGGTCGAGCAGTACTTC
CDR3aa: CASGKGVEQYF
abundance: -
v_gene: TRBV6-5
d_gene: -
j_gene: TRBJ2-7

CDR3nt: TGCGCCAGCAGCCCCCGACAGGGCCCCGAGGGCTACACCTTC
CDR3aa: CASSPRQGPEGYTF
abundance: -
v_gene: TRBV5-1
d_gene: TRBD1
j_gene: TRBJ1-2

CDR3nt: TGTGCCAGCAGCTTAGGCGGGGACTCCTATAATTCACCCCTCCACTTT
CDR3aa: CASSLGGDSYNSPLHF
abundance: -
v_gene: TRBV13
d_gene: -
j_gene: TRBJ1-6

CDR3nt: TGTGCCAGCAGTGCAGCCCCCGGGACAGGGCACGGGGAGCTGTTTTTT
CDR3aa: CASSAAPGTGHGELFF
abundance: -
v_gene: TRBV6-1
d_gene: TRBD1
j_gene: TRBJ2-2

CDR3nt: TGCGCCAGCAGCTGGGGACAGGCGAATAATGAAAAACTGTTTTTT
CDR3aa: CASSWGQANNEKLFF
abundance: -
v_gene: TRBV5-1
d_gene: TRBD1
j_gene: TRBJ1-4

CDR3nt: TGCGCCAGCAAGGAGGCAGGAGACTATGGCTACACCTTC
CDR3aa: CASKEAGDYGYTF
abundance: -
v_gene: TRBV5-1
d_gene: -
j_gene: TRBJ1-2

CDR3nt: TGTGCCAGCAGCCCTCGGGGAGGGTGGGAAACTGAAGCTTTCTTT
CDR3aa: CASSPRGGWETEAFF
abundance: once
v_gene: TRBV5-4
d_gene: -
j_gene: TRBJ1-1

CDR3nt: TGCGCCAGCTGCGAAACCTACAATGAGCAGTTCTTC
CDR3aa: CASCETYNEQFF
abundance: -
v_gene: TRBV10-2
d_gene: -
j_gene: TRBJ2-1

CDR3nt: TGCAGCGTTGAGAGGGCTCAAGAGACCCAGTACTTC
CDR3aa: CSVERAQETQYF
abundance: -
v_gene: TRBV29-1
d_gene: -
j_gene: TRBJ2-5

CDR3nt: TGTGCCAGCAGCCCCAAAGCGGGGTACTACCAAGAGACCCAGTACTTC
CDR3aa: CASSPKAGYYQETQYF
abundance: few
v_gene: TRBV7-2
d_gene: TRBD2
j_gene: TRBJ2-5